This T cell receptor beta chain was recorded in a study of T cell responses to AZD1222 COVID-19 vaccine. Study outcomes and limitations: Clonal diversity may have been underestimated in mostly white British donors.

TCRdb keeps only in-frame clones here, not all; method: immunoSEQ multiplex PCR. The sample comprises about 96,000 clones, 80% to 90% of which are singletons, and more than 1.5% rests with the top ten. Germline CDR1 and CDR2: LGHDT and YNNKEL (reference sequence). This CDR3 is 15 amino acids long. V was shortened by 1 base and J by 4 bases, with 13 bases between the two germline ends. The table lists this clone with a count of one. The antigen remains unidentified. This sample comprised peripheral blood, obtained on day 0 of AZD1222 vaccination. The chain links TRBV3-1 (or the pseudogene TRBV3-2) to TRBJ1-2, with D unclear. This sequence originates from an adult in good health. The CDR3 reads CASSQGTETPYGYTF. As DNA, the CDR3 is TGTGCCAGCAGCCAAGGGACCGAGACCCCCTATGGCTACACCTTC.